These 23 T cell receptor beta chains came from one sample sequenced in a study of regulatory T cells in long-lasting Graves disease. The time point: persistent/refractory GD, antithyroid drugs over 5 years with positive TRAb. Extracted RNA from PBMCs served as the source of the TCR library. Construction of TCR beta libraries relied on iRepertoire HTBI primers and on Arm-PCR targeting CDR3 regions. TCRdb independently ran MiXCR on the multiplex PCR reads; one entry per CDR3 protein. The sample comprises more than 350,000 distinct CDR3 sequences, roughly a fifth of which are singletons, and 13% to 15% rests with the top ten. The specimen comprised peripheral blood mononuclear cells (PBMCs), sampled when the disease was refractory, from a patient treated with antithyroid drugs. These receptors were taken from a female donor with Graves disease.

The chain recombines TRBV11-2 with TRBJ2-1; D is possibly TRBD2 (6 bases). V was clipped by 5 bases and J by 4 bases, with 12 bases between them. Germline V gives CDR1 SGHAT, CDR2 FQNNGV. The CDR3 extends over 14 amino acids. The DNA for the CDR3 is TGTGCCAGCAGCGCGGTAGCGGAGTACAATGAGCAGTTCTTC. Translated, it gives CASSAVAEYNEQFF.

This clonotype was picked up many times. CDR3 sequence: CASSESVALSGNTIYF. The CDR3 DNA reads TGTGCCAGCAGTGAATCAGTTGCCCTCTCTGGAAACACCATATATTTT. The chain carries TRBV2 and TRBJ1-3; D is unclear. The CDR3 is 16 residues long. Germline V gene data show CDR1 as SNHLY and CDR2 as FYNNEI. The V end was cut by 2 bases, the J end by 0 bases, with 11 bases between.

This clonotype appeared many times. The chain joins TRBV6-1 to TRBJ2-2; no definite D call. Between the trimmed V and J ends, which lost 6 bases and 1 base, there was a span of 3 bases. Per the germline V gene, CDR1 is MNHNS and CDR2 is SASEGT. The CDR3 loop spans 12 amino acids. The CDR3 nucleotides read TGTGCCAGCAGAGAGAACACCGGGGAGCTGTTTTTT. Amino acid sequence: CASRENTGELFF.

This chain connects TRBV19 to TRBJ1-1, with D unclear. Germline V gene data show CDR1 as LNHDA and CDR2 as SQIVND (reference sequence). Deletions cut 10 bases from V and 0 bases from J, with 15 bases between. The CDR3 has 14 residues. The CDR3 DNA follows: TGTGCCACTACGTTGGGAAACATGAACACTGAAGCTTTCTTT. Translation gives CATTLGNMNTEAFF.

This clonotype occurred many times. The chain has TRBV28 and TRBJ2-2, with D possibly matching TRBD2 (6 bases). Trimming removed 4 bases from V and 6 bases from J, with 24 bases in between. The CDR3 covers 18 residues. Germline loops: CDR1 MDHEN, CDR2 SYDVKM. Written as DNA, the CDR3 is TGTGCCAGCAGTTCACCCCCTGGTCGACTAGATACGGCCGGGGAGCTGTTTTTT. It is translated as CASSSPPGRLDTAGELFF.

This clonotype was seen ten or more times. This rearrangement joins TRBV5-5 to TRBJ2-7; no firm D call. V was trimmed by 4 bases and J by 2 bases, leaving 10 bases between them. Per the germline V gene, CDR1 is SGHKS and CDR2 is YYEKEE (reference sequence). The CDR3 loop spans 13 amino acids. As DNA, the CDR3 is TGTGCCAGCAGCCCGGACGGACCCTACGAGCAGTACTTC. Translation gives CASSPDGPYEQYF.

This clonotype occurred many times. The chain employs TRBV7-2 and TRBJ2-5, with TRBD1 matching over 8 bases. V shed 2 bases and J 11 bases; nucleotides not matched to a gene: 7. Per the germline V gene, CDR1 is SGHTA and CDR2 is FQGNSA. This CDR3 has 13 residues. CDR3 coding DNA: TGTGCCAGCAGCTTAACTTCAGGGGGCGGTCAGTACTTC. Protein product: CASSLTSGGGQYF.

This clonotype was observed a handful of times. It may be a read error: a sequence one base away is much more abundant. DNA of the CDR3: TGTGTCAGCAGCGGGACTAGCGGGGCCCTCGAGCAGTACTTC. It codes for CVSSGTSGALEQYF. The gene calls are TRBV12-3 or TRBV12-4 and TRBJ2-7; TRBD2 aligns across 13 bases. This CDR3 has 14 residues.

This clonotype turned up a few times. In this CDR3 the conserved last residue, phenylalanine or tryptophan, is missing, so a read error is likely. The chain recombines TRBV2 with TRBJ1-1; 10 bases agree with TRBD1. The length of the CDR3 is 15 residues. J lost 8 bases, V lost 7 bases, and 13 bases had no gene match. Germline CDR1 is SNHLY and CDR2 is FYNNEI. CDR3 region: CASTSQLGTGEEAFS. For the CDR3, the DNA is TGTGCCAGCACCTCCCAGTTAGGGACAGGGGAAGAAGCTTTCTCT.

This clonotype was recorded at least ten times. The chain couples TRBV12-3 or TRBV12-4 to TRBJ2-7; 11 bases align to TRBD2. J gave up 5 bases and V 4 bases, and 7 bases lay outside the gene matches. The CDR3 contains 15 residues. CDR3 bases: TGTGCCAGCAGTTCGGGCCTAGCGGGAGGAGACGAGCAGTACTTC. The encoded protein is CASSSGLAGGDEQYF.

A note on this clonotype: One end of the junction varies from germline; a read error may be responsible. The chain employs TRBV28 and TRBJ2-3; D is unresolved. This CDR3 is 18 amino acids long. Germline-derived CDR1 and CDR2 are MDHEN and SYDVKM. CDR3 bases: TGTGCCAGCGGTTTTAATTGGGCAGCTGTATCAAGCACAGATACGCAGTATTTT. Translating gives CASGFNWAAVSSTDTQYF.

This chain uses TRBV5-1 with TRBJ2-7; D may be TRBD1 or TRBD2 (6 bases each). CDR1 is SGHRS, CDR2 YFSETQ, per germline. This CDR3 contains 16 residues. Trimming took off 4 bases at V and 3 bases at J, with 20 bases between the two ends. Here the CDR3 reads CASSPSWGAQDYEQYF. Here the CDR3 DNA reads TGCGCCAGCAGCCCATCGTGGGGGGCTCAGGACTACGAGCAGTACTTC.

With respect to this clonotype: A much larger clone lies a single base off, so this may be a read error. The chain employs TRBV28 and TRBJ2-7; 8 bases are a match to TRBD1. Germline CDR1 MDHEN, CDR2 SYDVKM. The length of the CDR3 is 15 residues. CDR3 DNA sequence: TGTGCCGGCAGCTCCAGGACAGGGAGATCCTACGAGCAGTACTTC. Amino acid sequence: CAGSSRTGRSYEQYF.

CDR3 residues: CASSFEGFSCGYTF. The CDR3 DNA sequence: TGTGCCAGCAGTTTCGAGGGGTTTTCCTGTGGCTACACCTTC. The J gene is TRBJ1-2, the V gene TRBV28; perhaps TRBD1 as D (5 bases). Per germline, CDR1 MDHEN and CDR2 SYDVKM. CDR3 length equals 14 residues. V gave up 3 bases and J gave up 7 bases, with 15 bases separating them.

This clonotype occurred a few times. The chain is built from TRBV20-1 and TRBJ2-7; D remains ambiguous. The V gene's germline CDR1 is DFQATT and CDR2 SNEGSKA (reference sequence). The V end was cut by 1 base, the J end by 3 bases, with 10 bases between. CDR3 length: 13 amino acids. The CDR3 DNA follows: TGCAGTGCTAGAGGTAGAGTGCACTACGAGCAGTACTTC. This encodes CSARGRVHYEQYF.

In this sample, this clonotype turned up many times. The gene calls are TRBV7-8 and TRBJ1-5; no firm D call. The CDR3 contains 15 residues. Between the trimmed V and J ends, which lost 3 bases and 6 bases, there was a span of 15 bases. Germline V gives CDR1 SGHVS, CDR2 FQNEAQ. In nucleotides, the CDR3 is TGTGCCAGCAGCTTCACTTGGCGGCAAGGTCAGCCCCAGCATTTT. Translating it yields CASSFTWRQGQPQHF. The whole variable domain, filled in from reference TRBV7-8 and TRBJ1-5, reads GAGVSQSPRYKVAKRGQDVALRCDPISGHVSLFWYQQALGQGPEFLTYFQNEAQLDKSGLPSDRFFAERPEGSVSTLKIQRTQQEDSAVYLCASSFTWRQGQPQHFGDGTRLSIL.

This clonotype showed up many times. The chain recombines TRBV20-1 with TRBJ1-5; D remains ambiguous. Trimming pared 3 bases from V and 4 bases from J, leaving 10 bases between. Germline values: CDR1 DFQATT, CDR2 SNEGSKA (reference sequence). CDR3 size: 13 residues. CDR3 in amino acids: CSASSPGNQPQHF. The CDR3 nucleotides are TGCAGTGCTAGCTCACCGGGGAATCAGCCCCAGCATTTT.

Remarks on this clonotype: A much bigger clone sits one base away, suggesting this may be a read error. The rearrangement joins TRBV2 to TRBJ2-7, with a tentative D call TRBD1 (5 bases). The germline CDR1 and CDR2 sequences are SNHLY and FYNNEI. The V end was cut by 6 bases, the J end by 4 bases, with 13 bases between. There are 13 residues in the CDR3. The CDR3 DNA sequence: TGTGCCAGCAGAGGTCCCAGGGTGTACGAGCAGTACTTC. This sequence encodes CASRGPRVYEQYF. Variable domain in full (rest from reference TRBV2 and TRBJ2-7): EPEVTQTPSHQVTQMGQEVILRCVPISNHLYFYWYRQILGQKVEFLVSFYNNEISEKSEIFDDQFSVERPDGSNFTLKIRSTKLEDSAMYFCASRGPRVYEQYFGPGTRLTVT.

This clonotype showed up just a few times. The V gene is TRBV6-2 or TRBV6-3, the J gene TRBJ2-2, with D unresolved. The CDR3 loop spans 15 amino acids. Germline values: CDR1 MNHEY, CDR2 SVGEGT. V lost 4 bases, J lost 6 bases, and 15 bases lay in between. CDR3 nucleotide sequence: TGTGCCAGCAGTTCCCATCCCCGTGGTGCCGGGGAGCTGTTTTTT. Protein product: CASSSHPRGAGELFF.

This clonotype has at least ten counts. V is TRBV6-1 and J is TRBJ2-2, with unresolved D. Trimming cost V 7 bases and J 6 bases, with 12 bases left between them. This CDR3 is built from 13 residues. Germline V gives CDR1 MNHNS, CDR2 SASEGT. The CDR3, as DNA: TGTGCCAGCACCATCAACGGACCCGGGGAGCTGTTTTTT. This translates into CASTINGPGELFF.

In its sample, this clonotype was seen a few times. The chain employs TRBV7-9 and TRBJ1-1, with no clear D. Between the trimmed V and J ends, which lost 7 bases and 0 bases, there was a span of 21 bases. The germline V gene has CDR1 SEHNR and CDR2 FQNEAQ (reference sequence). The CDR3 spans 17 residues. The CDR3 is CASINRRESNMNTEAFF. The DNA of the CDR3 is TGTGCCAGCATCAATCGGAGGGAAAGTAACATGAACACTGAAGCTTTCTTT.

This clonotype was found many times. V is TRBV28 and J is TRBJ1-2; no clear D gene. CDR1 and CDR2 from the germline V gene are MDHEN and SYDVKM. The ends were cut back, 6 bases at V and 4 bases at J, with 9 bases in the middle. This CDR3 has 12 amino acids. The chain's CDR3 is CASRSSSYGYTF. Written as DNA, the CDR3 is TGTGCCAGCAGATCGTCGAGCTATGGCTACACCTTC.

This clonotype has ten or more counts. In DNA form, the CDR3 reads TGTGCCAGCAGCCAACAGGGGGCCGTCAATCAGCCCCAGCATTTT. Protein product: CASSQQGAVNQPQHF. This chain connects TRBV3-1 to TRBJ1-5; 8 positions match TRBD1. CDR3 length equals 15 residues. In germline, CDR1 is LGHDT, CDR2 YNNKEL (reference sequence). Germline trimming cut 2 bases from V and 3 bases from J; bases unmatched to any gene: 3.